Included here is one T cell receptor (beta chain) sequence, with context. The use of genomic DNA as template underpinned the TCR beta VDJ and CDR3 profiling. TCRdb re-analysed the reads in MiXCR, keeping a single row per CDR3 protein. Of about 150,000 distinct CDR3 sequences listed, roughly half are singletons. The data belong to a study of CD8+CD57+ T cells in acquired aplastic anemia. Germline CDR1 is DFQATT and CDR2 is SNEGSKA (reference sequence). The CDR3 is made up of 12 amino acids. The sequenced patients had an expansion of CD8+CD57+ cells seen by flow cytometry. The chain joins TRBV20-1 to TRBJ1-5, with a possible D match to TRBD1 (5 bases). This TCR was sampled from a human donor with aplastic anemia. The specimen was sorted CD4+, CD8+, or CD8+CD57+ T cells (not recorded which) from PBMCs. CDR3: CSGTDSNQPQHF. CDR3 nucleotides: TGCAGCGGGACCGATAGCAATCAGCCCCAGCATTTT.